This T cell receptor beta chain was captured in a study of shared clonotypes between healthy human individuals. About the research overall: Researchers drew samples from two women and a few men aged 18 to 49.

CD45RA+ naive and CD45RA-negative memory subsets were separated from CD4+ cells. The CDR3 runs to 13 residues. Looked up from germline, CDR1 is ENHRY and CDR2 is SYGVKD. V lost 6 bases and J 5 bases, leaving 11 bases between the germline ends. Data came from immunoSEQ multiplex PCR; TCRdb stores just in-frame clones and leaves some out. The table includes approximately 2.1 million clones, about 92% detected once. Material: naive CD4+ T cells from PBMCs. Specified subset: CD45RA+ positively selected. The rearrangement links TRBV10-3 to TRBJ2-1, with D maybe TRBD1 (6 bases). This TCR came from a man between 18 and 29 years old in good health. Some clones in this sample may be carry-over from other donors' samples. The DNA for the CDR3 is TGTGCCATCAGGGGGACAAATAACAATGAGCAGTTCTTC. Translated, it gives CAIRGTNNNEQFF.